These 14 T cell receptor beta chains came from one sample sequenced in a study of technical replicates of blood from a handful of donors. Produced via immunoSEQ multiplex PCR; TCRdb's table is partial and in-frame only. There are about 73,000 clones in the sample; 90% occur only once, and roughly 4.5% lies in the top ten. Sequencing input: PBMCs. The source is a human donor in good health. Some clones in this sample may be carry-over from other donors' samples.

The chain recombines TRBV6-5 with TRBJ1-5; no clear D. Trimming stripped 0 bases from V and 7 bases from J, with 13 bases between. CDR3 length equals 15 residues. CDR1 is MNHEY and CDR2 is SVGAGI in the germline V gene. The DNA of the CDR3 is TGTGCCAGCAGTTACTCCGCGGGTCCTGGACAGCCCCAGCATTTT. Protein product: CASSYSAGPGQPQHF.

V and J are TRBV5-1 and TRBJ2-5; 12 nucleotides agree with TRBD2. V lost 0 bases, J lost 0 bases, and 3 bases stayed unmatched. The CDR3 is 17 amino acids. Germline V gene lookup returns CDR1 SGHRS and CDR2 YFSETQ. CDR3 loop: CASSLDLAGGYQETQYF. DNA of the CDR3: TGCGCCAGCAGCTTGGACCTAGCGGGGGGGTACCAAGAGACCCAGTACTTC. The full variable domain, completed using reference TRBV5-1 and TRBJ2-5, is KAGVTQTPRYLIKTRGQQVTLSCSPISGHRSVSWYQQTPGQGLQFLFEYFSETQRNKGNFPGRFSGRQFSNSRSEMNVSTLELGDSALYLCASSLDLAGGYQETQYFGPGTRLLVL.

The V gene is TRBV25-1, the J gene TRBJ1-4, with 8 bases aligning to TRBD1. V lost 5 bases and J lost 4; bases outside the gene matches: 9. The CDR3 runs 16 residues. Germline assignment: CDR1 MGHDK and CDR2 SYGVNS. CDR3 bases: TGTGCCAGCAGTTCCCGGACAGGGCTGGTTAATGAAAAACTGTTTTTT. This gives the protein CASSSRTGLVNEKLFF.

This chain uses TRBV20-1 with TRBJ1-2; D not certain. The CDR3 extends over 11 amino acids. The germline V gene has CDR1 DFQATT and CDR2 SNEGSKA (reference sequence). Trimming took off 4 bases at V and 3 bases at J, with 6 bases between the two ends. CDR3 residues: CSANTDYGYTF. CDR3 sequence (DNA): TGCAGTGCTAATACAGACTATGGCTACACCTTC.

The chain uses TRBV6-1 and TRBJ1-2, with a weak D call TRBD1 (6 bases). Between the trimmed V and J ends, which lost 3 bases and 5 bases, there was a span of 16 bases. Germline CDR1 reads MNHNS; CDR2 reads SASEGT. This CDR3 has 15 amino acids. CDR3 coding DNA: TGTGCCAGCAGTGACCAGGAACAGAGGGGGTATGGCTACACCTTC. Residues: CASSDQEQRGYGYTF.

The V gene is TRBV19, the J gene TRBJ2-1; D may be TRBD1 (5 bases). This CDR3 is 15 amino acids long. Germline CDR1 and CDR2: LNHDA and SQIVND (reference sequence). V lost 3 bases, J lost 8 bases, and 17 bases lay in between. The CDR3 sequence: CASSITGHILDEQFF. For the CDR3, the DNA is TGTGCCAGTAGTATCACAGGCCACATCTTGGATGAGCAGTTCTTC.

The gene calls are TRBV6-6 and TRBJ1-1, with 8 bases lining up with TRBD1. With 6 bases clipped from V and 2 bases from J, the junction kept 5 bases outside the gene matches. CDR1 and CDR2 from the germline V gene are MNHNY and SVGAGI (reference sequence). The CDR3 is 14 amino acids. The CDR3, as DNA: TGTGCCAGCAGCCCGGGACAGGCAAACACTGAAGCTTTCTTT. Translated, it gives CASSPGQANTEAFF.

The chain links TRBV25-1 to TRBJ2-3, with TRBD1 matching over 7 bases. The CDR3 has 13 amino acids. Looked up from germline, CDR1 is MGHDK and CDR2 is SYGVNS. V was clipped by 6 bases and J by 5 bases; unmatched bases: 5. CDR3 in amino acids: CASSKPGGDTQYF. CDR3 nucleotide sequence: TGTGCCAGCAGCAAACCAGGGGGAGATACGCAGTATTTT.

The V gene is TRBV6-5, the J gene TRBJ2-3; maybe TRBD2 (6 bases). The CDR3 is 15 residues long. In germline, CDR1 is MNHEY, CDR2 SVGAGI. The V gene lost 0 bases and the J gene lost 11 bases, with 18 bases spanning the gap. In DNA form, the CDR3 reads TGTGCCAGCAGTTACTCGAACCAAGGGACTCAAAAGCAGTATTTT. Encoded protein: CASSYSNQGTQKQYF.

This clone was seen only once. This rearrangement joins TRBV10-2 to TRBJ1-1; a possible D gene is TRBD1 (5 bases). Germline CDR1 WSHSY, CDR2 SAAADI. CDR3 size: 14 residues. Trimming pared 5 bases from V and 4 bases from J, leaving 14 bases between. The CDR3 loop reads CASSRAGEGTEAFF. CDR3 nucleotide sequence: TGCGCCAGCAGTAGGGCGGGGGAGGGCACTGAAGCTTTCTTT.

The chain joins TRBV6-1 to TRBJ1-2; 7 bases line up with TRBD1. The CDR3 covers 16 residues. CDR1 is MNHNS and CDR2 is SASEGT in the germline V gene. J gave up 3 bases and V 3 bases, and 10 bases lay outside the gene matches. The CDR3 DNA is TGTGCCAGCAGTGACCTAAGGACAGGAAAGGACTATGGCTACACCTTC. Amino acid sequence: CASSDLRTGKDYGYTF.

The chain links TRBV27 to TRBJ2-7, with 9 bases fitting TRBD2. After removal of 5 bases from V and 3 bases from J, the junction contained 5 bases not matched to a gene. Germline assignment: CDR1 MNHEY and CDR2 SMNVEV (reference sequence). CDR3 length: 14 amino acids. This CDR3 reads CASSPLTSGYEQYF. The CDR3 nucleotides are TGTGCCAGCAGTCCCCTGACTAGCGGCTACGAGCAGTACTTC.

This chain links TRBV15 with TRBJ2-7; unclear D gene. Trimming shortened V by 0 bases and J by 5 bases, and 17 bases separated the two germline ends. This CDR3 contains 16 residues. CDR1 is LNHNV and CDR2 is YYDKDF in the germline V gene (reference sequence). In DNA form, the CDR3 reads TGTGCCACCAGCAGAGATCGGCCGGGTATGTTCAACGAGCAGTACTTC. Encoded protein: CATSRDRPGMFNEQYF.

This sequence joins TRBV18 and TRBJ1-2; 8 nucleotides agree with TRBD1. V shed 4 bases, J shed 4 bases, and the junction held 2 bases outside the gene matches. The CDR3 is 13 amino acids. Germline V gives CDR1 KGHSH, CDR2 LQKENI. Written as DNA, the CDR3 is TGTGCCAGCTCACTTGGGACAGGCTATGGCTACACCTTC. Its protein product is CASSLGTGYGYTF.